The source of this T cell receptor beta chain is a study of shared clonotypes between healthy human individuals (dated by TCRdb to 2020 to 2022). In the study overall: The cohort comprised a couple of women and a few men aged 18 to 49 years. For each donor, CD4 naive and CD4 memory were each run on three plates, CD8 naive on two plates, and CD8 memory on one plate. Blood TCR repertoires of roughly 5 healthy adults were deeply sequenced to estimate repertoire size and the extent of clonotype sharing between individuals. To increase sequencing depth and limit assay-specific biases, TCR repertoire library preparation and sequencing were carried out by different laboratories using diverse techniques. Leukapheresis yielded between about 0.94 and 8.9 billion PBMCs per donor.

Inclusive of the bounding cysteine and phenylalanine, the CDR3 is 16 residues long. Just CDR3 DNA is preserved here, 48 bases in frame from base 1. The germline V gene sets CDR1 to SGHVS and CDR2 to FQNEAQ. For this chain, trimming is 5 bases at the V end and 4 bases at the J end, and the number of junction bases without a gene match is 8. Here is what the overall study found, with its caveats: About 4.5% of naive CD4, around 3.6% of naive CD8, 2.3% of memory CD4, and less than 0.45% of memory CD8 clonotypes were shared across several donors. The genetic and exposure-history diversity represented was limited by the small number of donors. Even with the large sequencing depth, rarefaction of the sorted-subset datasets indicated that sequencing was incomplete. Sampling was restricted to blood, and TCR repertoires in tissues likely differ from the TCR repertoires found in blood. Estimated clonotype richness was generally larger for naive than for memory subsets. Based on pairwise subsampling, the degree of clonotype sharing among donors was expected to be affected by sequencing depth. Compared with non-shared clonotypes, the clonotypes found in all four sorted-subset donors had higher generation probabilities.

Using the deep immunoSEQ assay, TCR CDR3 regions were amplified from genomic DNA by multiplex PCR. Extracted genomic DNA from each cell subset was distributed evenly across all wells of several immunoSEQ 96-well plates, and each plate was treated as a replicate. For sorted subsets, each replicate PCR was loaded with around 220 ng genomic DNA, equivalent to about 30,000 T cell genomes. The purified libraries were quantified using a Qubit 3.0 fluorometer, sized with a Bioanalyzer 2100, and then quantified again using the KAPA Library Quantification kit. A separate single-read 150-cycle Illumina NextSeq 550 flow cell was used to sequence each immunoSEQ 96-well plate. From the authors' description of their analysis: The immunoSEQ output contained only junctional sequences without quality scores, so filtering could not match that applied to full-length reads. To assign V/J genes and CDR3, sequences were annotated using PyIR, a Python wrapper for IgBLAST v1.9, with IMGT germline references. Reads were filtered out if the reads had weak V/J assignments (E-value above 1e-6), no CDR3, stop codons, out-of-frame junctions, or ambiguous translated residues. V3J clonotypes were defined by identical inferred V gene, J gene, and CDR3 amino acid sequence. Percentage overlap between repertoires was computed as shared unique clonotypes divided by the size of the smaller repertoire. Richness of each repertoire was evaluated using RTK rarefaction, the Chao1 estimator, and Recon v2.1 estimates of unobserved clonotypes. Generation probabilities for all TCRbeta clonotypes obtained by the gDNA method from a handful of donors were computed using OLGA. What TCRdb holds here is the immuneACCESS table cut down to in-frame rearrangements. Part of the clones is not present; checked against another copy, under half of the missing clones reflect an unresolved V gene, and the others are unexplained. V and J calls plus clone size are reproduced from that table; the DNA served to infer D and trimming. Present in this sample are about 1,800,000 clones, roughly 95% of which were seen just once. Together, the top ten hold under 1.5% of the sample.

A remark on this clone: It has no known antigen specificity. Base-call qualities are not available, and no considerably larger clone is one nucleotide away.

For the CD8 naive samples, CD45RO-negative cells were positively selected for CCR7, yielding a CD45RA+CCR7+ population from which TemRA cells were excluded. Healthy HIV-negative adults with no recently reported acute infections or vaccinations were included as donors. All donors were Caucasian adults living in Nashville, Tennessee, USA. Blood was obtained by leukapheresis, after which PBMCs were separated by Ficoll-Histopaque density gradient centrifugation and cryopreserved in liquid nitrogen vapor phase. Analytical flow cytometry was used to check the purity and quantity of each magnetically sorted T cell population. From each sorted fraction, genomic DNA was isolated and quantified by UV absorbance on a Nanodrop 2000c.

This sequence uses TRBV7-8 and TRBJ2-1; TRBD2 aligns with 10 central bases. Sequences were obtained from naive CD8+ T cells sorted from blood. The meaning of the sample's cell subset or site label: CD45RA+CCR7+. This sequence was found in a man between 18 and 35 years old in good health. The DNA sequence is given as TGTGCCAGCAGCCCTCAGACTAGCGGGTTGTACAATGAGCAGTTCTTC. Translated, this is CASSPQTSGLYNEQFF.